This TCR beta chain came from a study of T cell repertoires in cytomegalovirus infection. To note about this clonotype: The target antigen is unknown.

The CDR3 runs to 15 residues. CDR1 and CDR2 (germline): LGHNT, FRNRAP. The ends were cut back, 7 bases at V and 5 bases at J, with 18 bases in the middle. General study results and limits: Identification of carriers of CMV plus the relevant HLA was achieved through cumulative public TCR beta family frequency.

TCRdb recomputed calls from the reads with MiXCR, one row per CDR3 protein. The sample has 450,000 to 650,000 distinct CDR3 sequences, about 26% seen once. The chain carries TRBV12-5 and TRBJ2-1; tentatively, D is TRBD2 (6 bases). Sequencing input: PBMCs. The clonotype comes from a human donor in good health (CMV status not recorded). Some clones in this sample may be carry-over from other donors' samples. The CDR3 bases are TGTGCTAGTGCTCCTACTCGACTAGAAGACAATGAGCAGTTCTTC. It codes for CASAPTRLEDNEQFF.